Listed below are T cell receptor beta chains from one sample, sequenced in a study of shared clonotypes between healthy human individuals. The assay was immunoSEQ multiplex PCR, and TCRdb's table has in-frame clones only and misses some. The profile shows 2.3 million or so clones, over 85% of them singletons. Sequencing was done on a sample of naive CD4+ T cells from PBMCs. These receptor sequences come from a man aged 18 to 30 in good health. Some clones in this sample may be carry-over from other donors' samples. Each CDR3 is given with its conserved first and last residue. The D gene is left open where the match is weak. Clone size is not always given. Where it is, it says once, few, many or a class for expanded clones.

clone_size: NA
j_call: TRBJ1-5
d_call: TRBD1
v_call: TRBV19
cdr3_aa: CASSIAGQGMVNNQPQHF
cdr3_nt: TGTGCCAGTAGTATTGCTGGACAGGGAATGGTAAACAATCAGCCCCAGCATTTT

clone_size: NA
j_call: TRBJ2-5
d_call: NA
v_call: TRBV5-1
cdr3_aa: CASSSGGITRRTQYF
cdr3_nt: TGCGCCAGCAGCTCTGGGGGGATCACCCGACGGACCCAGTACTTC

clone_size: NA
j_call: TRBJ2-7
d_call: NA
v_call: TRBV10-1
cdr3_aa: CASSGQVMYEQYF
cdr3_nt: TGCGCCAGCAGTGGACAGGTTATGTACGAGCAGTACTTC

clone_size: once
j_call: TRBJ1-4
d_call: TRBD1
v_call: TRBV30
cdr3_aa: CAWRKPTGEGANEKLFF
cdr3_nt: TGTGCCTGGAGGAAACCTACAGGGGAGGGAGCTAATGAAAAACTGTTTTTT

clone_size: once
j_call: TRBJ2-7
d_call: TRBD1
v_call: TRBV4-1
cdr3_aa: CASSPHLTGQGGLYEQYF
cdr3_nt: TGCGCCAGCAGCCCCCACTTGACTGGACAGGGGGGACTTTACGAGCAGTACTTC

clone_size: NA
j_call: TRBJ2-7
d_call: TRBD2
v_call: TRBV18
cdr3_aa: CASSPQLAASYEQYF
cdr3_nt: TGTGCCAGCTCACCACAACTAGCGGCCTCCTACGAGCAGTACTTC

clone_size: few
j_call: TRBJ1-5
d_call: NA
v_call: TRBV6-1
cdr3_aa: CASKGPDNQPQHF
cdr3_nt: TGTGCCAGCAAAGGCCCCGACAATCAGCCCCAGCATTTT

clone_size: NA
j_call: TRBJ1-4
d_call: TRBD1
v_call: TRBV6-5
cdr3_aa: CASSRQGLSEKLFF
cdr3_nt: TGTGCCAGCAGCCGACAGGGCCTTTCTGAAAAACTGTTTTTT

clone_size: NA
j_call: TRBJ2-1
d_call: TRBD1
v_call: TRBV4-3
cdr3_aa: CASSQGPGGDNEQFF
cdr3_nt: TGCGCCAGCAGCCAAGGTCCAGGGGGTGACAATGAGCAGTTCTTC

clone_size: once
j_call: TRBJ1-4
d_call: TRBD1
v_call: TRBV19
cdr3_aa: CASNPGTGAEKLFF
cdr3_nt: TGTGCCAGTAACCCCGGGACAGGGGCTGAAAAACTGTTTTTT

clone_size: NA
j_call: TRBJ1-1
d_call: NA
v_call: TRBV20-1
cdr3_aa: CSASGGVEAFF
cdr3_nt: TGCAGTGCTAGTGGGGGCGTTGAAGCTTTCTTT

clone_size: NA
j_call: TRBJ2-5
d_call: TRBD2
v_call: TRBV9
cdr3_aa: CASSYISGTQETQYF
cdr3_nt: TGTGCCAGCAGCTACATCAGCGGGACCCAAGAGACCCAGTACTTC

clone_size: NA
j_call: TRBJ2-7
d_call: TRBD1
v_call: TRBV5-4
cdr3_aa: CASSSSDRGFEQYF
cdr3_nt: TGTGCCAGCAGCTCGTCGGACAGGGGGTTCGAGCAGTACTTC

clone_size: NA
j_call: TRBJ1-2
d_call: NA
v_call: TRBV7-2
cdr3_aa: CASSLGGRENYGYTF
cdr3_nt: TGTGCCAGCAGCTTAGGCGGGCGGGAAAACTATGGCTACACCTTC

clone_size: NA
j_call: TRBJ2-4
d_call: NA
v_call: TRBV11-2
cdr3_aa: CASSLDNSNIQYF
cdr3_nt: TGTGCCAGCAGCTTAGACAACTCAAACATTCAGTACTTC

clone_size: NA
j_call: TRBJ2-7
d_call: TRBD2
v_call: TRBV6-1
cdr3_aa: CASITGPPGGEQYF
cdr3_nt: TGTGCCAGCATCACCGGGCCCCCGGGAGGCGAGCAGTACTTC

clone_size: NA
j_call: TRBJ2-1
d_call: NA
v_call: TRBV18
cdr3_aa: CASSPPGLNEQFF
cdr3_nt: TGTGCCAGCTCACCACCGGGGCTCAATGAGCAGTTCTTC

clone_size: NA
j_call: TRBJ2-7
d_call: TRBD2
v_call: TRBV28
cdr3_aa: CASSSRTSGSIQYF
cdr3_nt: TGTGCCAGCAGTTCTAGGACTAGCGGGAGTATCCAGTACTTC

clone_size: NA
j_call: TRBJ1-2
d_call: NA
v_call: TRBV6-5
cdr3_aa: CASSYSRNLGYGYTF
cdr3_nt: TGTGCCAGCAGTTACTCGAGGAACTTGGGCTATGGCTACACCTTC

clone_size: NA
j_call: TRBJ2-3
d_call: NA
v_call: TRBV7-9
cdr3_aa: CASSLVGSDNTQYF
cdr3_nt: TGTGCCAGCAGCTTAGTAGGCAGCGACAATACGCAGTATTTT

clone_size: NA
j_call: TRBJ1-1
d_call: NA
v_call: TRBV29-1
cdr3_aa: CSVAQGDGTEAFF
cdr3_nt: TGCAGCGTTGCGCAGGGTGATGGCACTGAAGCTTTCTTT

clone_size: NA
j_call: TRBJ2-5
d_call: NA
v_call: TRBV15
cdr3_aa: CATSRSQVGTQETQYF
cdr3_nt: TGTGCCACCAGCAGGTCCCAGGTCGGAACCCAAGAGACCCAGTACTTC

clone_size: once
j_call: TRBJ1-3
d_call: NA
v_call: TRBV28
cdr3_aa: CASRINWAIYF
cdr3_nt: TGTGCCAGCCGTATAAATTGGGCCATATATTTT

clone_size: NA
j_call: TRBJ1-3
d_call: NA
v_call: TRBV2
cdr3_aa: CASSSTAASGNTIYF
cdr3_nt: TGTGCCAGCAGTTCGACAGCAGCCTCTGGAAACACCATATATTTT

clone_size: NA
j_call: TRBJ2-7
d_call: TRBD1
v_call: TRBV18
cdr3_aa: CASSPPGGYEQYF
cdr3_nt: TGTGCCAGCTCACCCCCAGGGGGCTACGAGCAGTACTTC

clone_size: NA
j_call: TRBJ1-2
d_call: NA
v_call: TRBV11-1
cdr3_aa: CASSPIQGRSNYGYTF
cdr3_nt: TGTGCCAGCAGCCCGATACAGGGCAGGTCTAACTATGGCTACACCTTC

clone_size: few
j_call: TRBJ2-2
d_call: TRBD1
v_call: TRBV18
cdr3_aa: CASSPLRTGTGELFF
cdr3_nt: TGTGCCAGCTCACCACTTCGGACAGGGACCGGGGAGCTGTTTTTT

clone_size: NA
j_call: TRBJ2-5
d_call: NA
v_call: TRBV19
cdr3_aa: CASSTKSHPRETQYF
cdr3_nt: TGTGCCAGTAGTACGAAGAGTCACCCCCGAGAGACCCAGTACTTC

clone_size: once
j_call: TRBJ2-1
d_call: TRBD2
v_call: TRBV9
cdr3_aa: CASSVVRTTSGSSYNEQFF
cdr3_nt: TGTGCCAGCAGCGTAGTCCGGACGACTAGCGGGAGCTCCTACAATGAGCAGTTCTTC

clone_size: NA
j_call: TRBJ1-5
d_call: NA
v_call: TRBV27
cdr3_aa: CASSLIRGGQPQHF
cdr3_nt: TGTGCCAGCAGTTTAATTAGGGGAGGGCAGCCCCAGCATTTT

clone_size: few
j_call: TRBJ2-2
d_call: NA
v_call: TRBV7-3
cdr3_aa: CASSLTGATGELFF
cdr3_nt: TGTGCCAGCAGCTTAACAGGGGCCACCGGGGAGCTGTTTTTT

clone_size: NA
j_call: TRBJ2-7
d_call: NA
v_call: TRBV5-1
cdr3_aa: CASSLDSSIYEQYF
cdr3_nt: TGCGCCAGCAGCCTGGACAGCAGTATCTACGAGCAGTACTTC

clone_size: NA
j_call: TRBJ2-5
d_call: TRBD1
v_call: TRBV6-6
cdr3_aa: CASSYGLGQGIQTQYF
cdr3_nt: TGTGCCAGCAGTTACGGGTTGGGACAGGGAATTCAGACCCAGTACTTC

clone_size: few
j_call: TRBJ2-1
d_call: NA
v_call: TRBV19
cdr3_aa: CASSIYNEQFF
cdr3_nt: TGTGCCAGTAGTATTTACAATGAGCAGTTCTTC

clone_size: NA
j_call: TRBJ2-2
d_call: NA
v_call: TRBV27
cdr3_aa: CASKETRCHGELFF
cdr3_nt: TGTGCCAGCAAGGAGACAAGGTGTCACGGGGAGCTGTTTTTT

clone_size: NA
j_call: TRBJ2-7
d_call: NA
v_call: TRBV6-1
cdr3_aa: CASTTFRGEQYF
cdr3_nt: TGTGCCAGCACCACGTTCCGAGGGGAGCAGTACTTC

clone_size: NA
j_call: TRBJ1-5
d_call: TRBD1
v_call: TRBV19
cdr3_aa: CASRKQDRGEGQPQHF
cdr3_nt: TGTGCCAGTAGAAAGCAGGACAGGGGGGAGGGTCAGCCCCAGCATTTT

clone_size: once
j_call: TRBJ2-7
d_call: NA
v_call: TRBV18
cdr3_aa: CASSPPVGVEQYF
cdr3_nt: TGTGCCAGCTCACCACCGGTCGGGGTCGAGCAGTACTTC

clone_size: NA
j_call: TRBJ2-1
d_call: TRBD2
v_call: TRBV6-5
cdr3_aa: CASIKPGGYNEQFF
cdr3_nt: TGTGCCAGCATCAAACCGGGGGGCTACAATGAGCAGTTCTTC

clone_size: NA
j_call: TRBJ2-5
d_call: TRBD1
v_call: TRBV6-1
cdr3_aa: CASSLQGHQETQYF
cdr3_nt: TGTGCCAGCAGTTTACAGGGGCACCAAGAGACCCAGTACTTC

clone_size: NA
j_call: TRBJ2-3
d_call: NA
v_call: TRBV9
cdr3_aa: CASSVAVHVIDTQYF
cdr3_nt: TGTGCCAGCAGCGTAGCGGTACACGTAATAGATACGCAGTATTTT

clone_size: NA
j_call: TRBJ2-2
d_call: TRBD1
v_call: TRBV5-1
cdr3_aa: CASSLTGQTSTGELFF
cdr3_nt: TGCGCCAGCAGCTTGACGGGACAGACCTCCACCGGGGAGCTGTTTTTT

clone_size: NA
j_call: TRBJ2-1
d_call: TRBD2
v_call: TRBV5-6
cdr3_aa: CASSQSAGGEQFF
cdr3_nt: TGTGCCAGCAGCCAGTCCGCGGGAGGGGAGCAGTTCTTC

clone_size: NA
j_call: TRBJ2-7
d_call: TRBD2
v_call: TRBV15
cdr3_aa: CATDPGGSLSSYEQYF
cdr3_nt: TGTGCCACGGATCCGGGAGGAAGCCTAAGCTCCTACGAGCAGTACTTC

clone_size: NA
j_call: TRBJ2-7
d_call: TRBD1
v_call: TRBV18
cdr3_aa: CASSPAGTGTYEQYF
cdr3_nt: TGTGCCAGCTCGCCCGCCGGGACAGGCACCTACGAGCAGTACTTC

clone_size: NA
j_call: TRBJ2-6
d_call: NA
v_call: TRBV5-6
cdr3_aa: CASSSRQPLLSGANVLTF
cdr3_nt: TGTGCCAGCAGCTCTCGACAGCCACTCCTCTCTGGGGCCAACGTCCTGACTTTC

clone_size: NA
j_call: TRBJ1-2
d_call: NA
v_call: TRBV28
cdr3_aa: CASSLYEGYTF
cdr3_nt: TGTGCCAGCAGTTTATATGAAGGCTACACCTTC

clone_size: NA
j_call: TRBJ2-5
d_call: TRBD1
v_call: TRBV7-6
cdr3_aa: CASNRGKLKETQYF
cdr3_nt: TGTGCCAGCAACAGGGGCAAGTTAAAGGAGACCCAGTACTTC

clone_size: NA
j_call: TRBJ2-3
d_call: NA
v_call: TRBV28
cdr3_aa: CASSRPSAQYF
cdr3_nt: TGTGCCAGCAGCCGTCCTTCTGCGCAGTATTTT

clone_size: NA
j_call: TRBJ2-7
d_call: NA
v_call: TRBV2
cdr3_aa: CASSAIAYEQYF
cdr3_nt: TGTGCCAGCAGTGCCATCGCCTACGAGCAGTACTTC

clone_size: NA
j_call: TRBJ1-1
d_call: NA
v_call: TRBV7-3
cdr3_aa: CASSFEVSAEAFF
cdr3_nt: TGTGCCAGCAGCTTCGAGGTTTCGGCTGAAGCTTTCTTT

clone_size: NA
j_call: TRBJ1-2
d_call: NA
v_call: TRBV4-1
cdr3_aa: CASSQAFLSMDGYTF
cdr3_nt: TGCGCCAGCAGCCAAGCCTTCCTTTCGATGGACGGCTACACCTTC

clone_size: NA
j_call: TRBJ1-1
d_call: NA
v_call: TRBV2
cdr3_aa: CASSERSTNTEAFF
cdr3_nt: TGTGCCAGCAGTGAACGGAGTACGAACACTGAAGCTTTCTTT

clone_size: NA
j_call: TRBJ1-4
d_call: TRBD1
v_call: TRBV6-1
cdr3_aa: CASSKDRAEKLFF
cdr3_nt: TGTGCCAGCAGTAAAGACAGGGCTGAAAAACTGTTTTTT

clone_size: NA
j_call: TRBJ2-1
d_call: TRBD2
v_call: TRBV4-2
cdr3_aa: CASREITSGSGEQFF
cdr3_nt: TGTGCCAGCAGGGAAATAACTAGCGGGAGTGGCGAGCAGTTCTTC

clone_size: NA
j_call: TRBJ1-1
d_call: NA
v_call: TRBV5-1
cdr3_aa: CASSLGAGPEAFF
cdr3_nt: TGCGCCAGCAGCTTGGGGGCAGGGCCTGAAGCTTTCTTT

clone_size: NA
j_call: TRBJ2-3
d_call: NA
v_call: TRBV6-5
cdr3_aa: CASSLRGAWDTQYF
cdr3_nt: TGTGCCAGCAGTTTACGGGGGGCTTGGGATACGCAGTATTTT

clone_size: NA
j_call: TRBJ2-7
d_call: TRBD2
v_call: TRBV6-5
cdr3_aa: CASRGTSASSYEQYF
cdr3_nt: TGTGCCAGCAGGGGGACTAGCGCCAGCTCCTACGAGCAGTACTTC